The 22 T cell receptor beta chains given below trace back to one sample, sequenced in a study of T cells after yellow fever vaccination. One entry per CDR3 protein results from TCRdb running MiXCR on the 5' RACE reads. The profile covers 250,000 to 400,000 distinct CDR3 sequences, with 4% to 5.5% appearing a single time and approximately 19% taken by the ten largest. Specimen: PBMCs, collected 15 days after the yellow fever booster vaccination. Receptor source: a man aged 18 to 30 who received the YFV17D yellow fever vaccine.

The rearrangement uses TRBV5-1 and TRBJ2-5, with a tentative D call TRBD1 (6 bases). V lost 0 bases to trimming and J lost 5 bases, with 17 bases between them. The CDR3 is 16 residues long. CDR1 and CDR2 (germline): SGHRS, YFSETQ. CDR3 nucleotide sequence: TGCGCCAGCAGCTTGGCTGTGGGGGCCGGCGAGGAGACCCAGTACTTC. This encodes CASSLAVGAGEETQYF.

At least ten counts were recorded for this clonotype. V gene TRBV7-8 combines with J gene TRBJ2-1; 7 bases are a match to TRBD2. This CDR3 region has 15 residues. In germline, CDR1 is SGHVS, CDR2 FQNEAQ. V dropped 4 bases and J dropped 4; count of bases not matched to a gene: 7. The CDR3 DNA is TGTGCCAGCAGCTCCCGTGGGGGGGGATACAATGAGCAGTTCTTC. Its translation is CASSSRGGGYNEQFF.

The sample holds many counts of this clonotype. In DNA, the CDR3 is TGCGCCAGCAGCAGGGACATCCGCTCTGGAAACACCATATATTTT. As protein: CASSRDIRSGNTIYF. The gene calls are TRBV5-1 and TRBJ1-3; a possible D gene is TRBD1 (6 bases). This CDR3 contains 15 residues. Germline-derived CDR1 and CDR2 are SGHRS and YFSETQ. Trimming took off 4 bases at V and 0 bases at J, with 11 bases between the two ends. The complete variable domain, with remaining parts taken from reference TRBV5-1 and TRBJ1-3, reads KAGVTQTPRYLIKTRGQQVTLSCSPISGHRSVSWYQQTPGQGLQFLFEYFSETQRNKGNFPGRFSGRQFSNSRSEMNVSTLELGDSALYLCASSRDIRSGNTIYFGEGSWLTVV.

The rearrangement uses TRBV6-2 or TRBV6-3 and TRBJ1-6, with 8 bases aligning to TRBD1. There are 14 residues in the CDR3. V was pared by 5 bases and J by 7 bases, with 4 bases of the junction left unmatched. Per germline, CDR1 MNHEY and CDR2 SVGEGT. In DNA, the CDR3 is TGTGCCAGCAGTACCTGGACAGGGAATTCACCCCTCCACTTT. It yields the protein CASSTWTGNSPLHF.

This chain connects TRBV28 to TRBJ2-3; TRBD2 aligns across 10 bases. Germline V lookup: CDR1 MDHEN, CDR2 SYDVKM. The CDR3 spans 16 residues. The V and J ends lost 5 bases and 1 base, in that order; junction bases with no gene match: 6. The CDR3 reads CASSPQAGGRTDTQYF. For the CDR3, the DNA is TGTGCCAGCAGTCCCCAAGCGGGGGGGCGCACAGATACGCAGTATTTT.

The table lists this clonotype with a few counts. J is TRBJ2-1 and V is TRBV3-1; 8 positions agree with TRBD2. The V segment lost 2 bases and the J segment 6 bases; nucleotides outside the gene matches: 6. The CDR3 runs to 15 residues. CDR1 and CDR2 (germline): LGHDT, YNNKEL (reference sequence). The CDR3 here is CASSQQRGGINEQFF. The CDR3 bases are TGTGCCAGCAGCCAACAACGGGGGGGTATCAATGAGCAGTTCTTC.

The chain combines TRBV6-1 with TRBJ1-2, with D possibly being TRBD1 (5 bases). The V and J ends lost 3 bases and 5 bases respectively, with 10 bases between them. The germline gives CDR1 MNHNS, CDR2 SASEGT. The CDR3 has 13 amino acids. CDR3 residues: CASSETVQYGYTF. The CDR3 bases are TGTGCCAGCAGTGAGACAGTGCAGTATGGCTACACCTTC.

This clonotype has a count of ten or more. V and J are TRBV7-2 and TRBJ2-1; no clear D gene. The CDR3 is 12 amino acids. With 0 bases removed from V and 10 bases from J, the gap between germline ends came to 7 bases. CDR1 is SGHTA, CDR2 FQGNSA, per germline. The CDR3 DNA follows: TGTGCCAGCAGCTTAGCCAGGCTGGAGCAGTTCTTC. It is translated as CASSLARLEQFF.

Only a few counts were recorded for this clonotype. The rearrangement uses TRBV4-2 and TRBJ1-1; D is possibly TRBD1 (6 bases). V dropped 0 bases and J dropped 5 bases, with 16 bases sitting between them. Germline-derived CDR1 and CDR2 are LGHNA and YNFKEQ. There are 16 residues in the CDR3. The CDR3 DNA is TGTGCCAGCAGCCAAGAGGGAGGAGGGGGTAGGACTGAAGCTTTCTTT. This codes for CASSQEGGGGRTEAFF.

This clonotype occurred a few times. This chain connects TRBV24-1 to TRBJ2-3; 10 bases line up with TRBD1. This CDR3 contains 16 residues. Germline lookup yields CDR1 KGHDR and CDR2 SFDVKD. Trimming cost V 4 bases and J 4 bases; bases outside gene matches: 7. CDR3 DNA: TGTGCCACCAGTGACCCCGGGACAGGGGTGTCAGATACGCAGTATTTT. Translated, it gives CATSDPGTGVSDTQYF.

This clonotype turned up a few times. The chain is built from TRBV20-1 and TRBJ2-5, with 7 bases that match TRBD1. V was clipped by 8 bases and J by 2 bases; unmatched bases: 5. Per the germline V gene, CDR1 is DFQATT and CDR2 is SNEGSKA (reference sequence). The CDR3 loop spans 12 amino acids. CDR3 in amino acids: CSYRQGQETQYF. In DNA form, the CDR3 reads TGCAGTTACCGACAGGGTCAAGAGACCCAGTACTTC.

This clonotype came up many times. The chain combines TRBV5-1 with TRBJ2-3, with TRBD2 matching 8 bases. This CDR3 has 17 residues. Germline V gene sequence: CDR1 SGHRS, CDR2 YFSETQ. J gave up 9 bases and V 0 bases, and 15 bases lay outside the gene matches. DNA of the CDR3: TGCGCCAGCAGCTTGGGATTCGGAGCGGGGGACGGATTAACGCAGTATTTT. Residues: CASSLGFGAGDGLTQYF.

This clonotype appeared many times. CDR3 DNA: TGTGCCAGCAGCTTGGCTACCAGGAACACCATATATTTT. Protein product: CASSLATRNTIYF. J is TRBJ1-3 and V is TRBV5-6; D unresolved. V dropped 0 bases and J dropped 7 bases, with 8 bases sitting between them. There are 13 residues in the CDR3. Germline CDR1 and CDR2: SGHDT and YYEEEE.

The chain is built from TRBV27 and TRBJ1-1; D is possibly TRBD1 (5 bases). The CDR3 has 14 amino acids. V was cut by 6 bases and J by 4 bases, with 15 bases left in between. The germline CDR1 and CDR2 sequences are MNHEY and SMNVEV (reference sequence). Here the CDR3 reads CASRPAGVGTEAFF. The CDR3 region has the DNA TGTGCCAGCAGGCCAGCGGGGGTAGGCACTGAAGCTTTCTTT.

In this sample, this clonotype turned up many times. DNA of the CDR3: TGTGCCAGCAGCTCGGGGAGCGACACTGAAGCTTTCTTT. Protein: CASSSGSDTEAFF. V gene TRBV7-2 combines with J gene TRBJ1-1, with no clear D. Germline V CDR1 and CDR2: SGHTA, FQGNSA. V lost 4 bases and J lost 3, with 9 bases in between. The CDR3 consists of 13 residues.

This clonotype was seen ten or more times. The chain combines TRBV9 with TRBJ2-1; D uncertain. Germline-derived CDR1 and CDR2 are SGDLS and YYNGEE. The length of the CDR3 is 14 residues. Trimming took 1 base from V and 0 from J, leaving 5 bases between them. The CDR3 here is CASSVTISYNEQFF. The CDR3 nucleotides read TGTGCCAGCAGCGTAACTATCTCCTACAATGAGCAGTTCTTC.

This clonotype was picked up a small number of times. The chain couples TRBV29-1 to TRBJ2-5; possible D gene TRBD1, 5 bases. Germline lookup yields CDR1 SQVTM and CDR2 ANQGSEA. CDR3 length equals 12 residues. Trimming pared 8 bases from V and 2 bases from J, leaving 12 bases between. The CDR3 here is CSIGATQETQYF. In nucleotides, the CDR3 is TGCAGCATAGGGGCGACACAAGAGACCCAGTACTTC.

This clonotype was seen a few times. This chain joins TRBV12-3 or TRBV12-4 and TRBJ1-3; weak D call: TRBD1 (6 bases). V was pared by 5 bases and J by 0 bases, with 20 bases between. This CDR3 comprises 18 residues. The CDR3 reads CASSPLGGRKLSGNTIYF. The DNA of the CDR3 is TGTGCCAGCAGTCCGCTAGGGGGACGTAAACTCTCTGGAAACACCATATATTTT.

This clonotype has at least ten counts. The rearrangement links TRBV5-1 to TRBJ2-4, with 10 positions matching TRBD1. The CDR3 has 16 residues. J lost 6 bases, V lost 1 base, and 7 bases had no gene match. Germline CDR1 SGHRS, CDR2 YFSETQ. CDR3 residues: CASSLWDRGVGNIQYF. In DNA, the CDR3 is TGCGCCAGCAGCTTGTGGGACAGGGGAGTCGGAAACATTCAGTACTTC.

This clonotype has more than one count but fewer than ten. The genes are TRBV24-1 and TRBJ2-1; D gene ambiguous. The CDR3 covers 13 residues. The germline V gene encodes CDR1 KGHDR and CDR2 SFDVKD. Trimming removed 5 bases from V and 10 bases from J, with 14 bases in between. CDR3 sequence reads: CATSAASLSEQFF. CDR3 DNA: TGTGCCACCAGTGCCGCCTCCTTATCCGAGCAGTTCTTC.

This clonotype was observed many times. The V gene is TRBV7-2, the J gene TRBJ2-3; 7 positions agree with TRBD1. There are 15 residues in the CDR3. Germline CDR1 and CDR2: SGHTA and FQGNSA. Unmatched junction bases numbered 12, after V lost 7 bases and J lost 5 bases. The CDR3 spells CASKVLQGTGDTQYF. The CDR3 DNA reads TGTGCCAGCAAGGTTTTACAGGGGACGGGAGATACGCAGTATTTT.

There are a few counts of this clonotype. CDR3 amino acids: CAISESTGYEQYF. The CDR3 bases are TGTGCCATCAGTGAGTCGACAGGTTACGAGCAGTACTTC. The rearrangement uses TRBV10-3 and TRBJ2-7; perhaps TRBD1 as D (6 bases). The V gene's germline CDR1 is ENHRY and CDR2 SYGVKD. CDR3 length: 13 residues. Trimming cost V 0 bases and J 4 bases, with 7 bases left between them.